The 12 T cell receptor beta chains reported below all come from one sample, sequenced in a study of cytomegalovirus exposure and HLA in healthy donors. The PCR employed 60 Vbeta primers together with 13 Jbeta primers. Sequencing was performed with immunoSEQ multiplex PCR; in TCRdb, only in-frame clones are kept and a portion is missing. Among some 130,000 clones listed, approximately 83% were seen once. The sequencing sample was made of PBMCs. These receptors were collected from a man aged 35-49 years in good health and CMV-seronegative.

The CDR3 loop reads CASSEVRTGGLRSAGELFF. Here the CDR3 DNA reads TGCGCCAGCAGTGAGGTCCGGACAGGGGGTCTAAGATCGGCCGGGGAGCTGTTTTTT. The rearrangement links TRBV10-2 to TRBJ2-2; 10 bases are a match to TRBD1. Per germline, CDR1 WSHSY and CDR2 SAAADI. The CDR3 runs 19 residues. V lost 2 bases and J lost 6; bases outside the gene matches: 15.

V and J are TRBV11-2 and TRBJ1-1; tentative D call: TRBD1 (5 bases). The CDR3 sequence is 14 residues long. Germline V gene sequence: CDR1 SGHAT, CDR2 FQNNGV. Trimming shortened V by 2 bases and J by 3 bases, and 10 bases separated the two germline ends. The CDR3 protein is CASSLSGGDTEAFF. CDR3 DNA sequence: TGTGCCAGCAGCTTATCGGGGGGGGACACTGAAGCTTTCTTT.

This chain connects TRBV13 to TRBJ2-7; TRBD2 matches at 10 bases. The V and J ends lost 8 bases and 5 bases, in that order; junction bases with no gene match: 6. The CDR3 is 13 residues long. Germline V gives CDR1 PRHDT, CDR2 FYEKMQ (reference sequence). This chain's CDR3 is CASQREGLNEQYF. The CDR3 coding sequence is TGTGCCAGCCAGCGGGAGGGCCTCAACGAGCAGTACTTC.

The rearrangement joins TRBV21-1 to TRBJ1-2; the table's D call, TRBD1, has no DNA check behind it. TRBV21-1 is labeled a pseudogene. The CDR3 covers 21 residues. Here the CDR3 reads CASSPPAQGERTRLRHYGYTF. The CDR3 bases are TGTGCCAGCAGCCCACCTGCCCAGGGGGAGCGGACTCGGCTACGCCACTATGGCTACACCTTC.

This chain links TRBV29-1 with TRBJ2-3; 11 positions match TRBD1. J gave up 3 bases and V 5 bases, and 7 bases lay outside the gene matches. The CDR3 extends over 15 amino acids. Germline V gene lookup returns CDR1 SQVTM and CDR2 ANQGSEA. The CDR3 reads CSVFWTGGSTDTQYF. The CDR3 DNA is TGCAGCGTTTTCTGGACAGGGGGCTCTACAGATACGCAGTATTTT.

This clone was observed a few times. The V gene is TRBV5-6, the J gene TRBJ1-2; 12 positions match TRBD1. J lost 7 bases, V lost 4 bases, and 5 bases had no gene match. CDR3 length: 14 residues. Germline lookup yields CDR1 SGHDT and CDR2 YYEEEE. This CDR3 reads CASSPGQGARGYTF. The CDR3 coding sequence is TGTGCCAGCAGCCCGGGACAGGGGGCGCGTGGCTACACCTTC.

A single count supports this clone. This rearrangement joins TRBV27 to TRBJ2-1, with 8 bases identical to TRBD2. V dropped 2 bases and J dropped 5; count of bases not matched to a gene: 5. The CDR3 runs to 15 residues. Germline loops: CDR1 MNHEY, CDR2 SMNVEV (reference sequence). The CDR3 region is CASSLESGSDNEQFF. The CDR3 bases are TGTGCCAGCAGTTTAGAGAGCGGGAGCGACAATGAGCAGTTCTTC.

This chain joins TRBV19 and TRBJ1-5; tentative D call: TRBD1 (6 bases). This CDR3 region has 14 residues. V dropped 5 bases and J dropped 3 bases, with 11 bases sitting between them. Germline V gene data show CDR1 as LNHDA and CDR2 as SQIVND (reference sequence). The CDR3 sequence is CASSSRGNNQPQHF. The CDR3 bases are TGTGCCAGTAGTTCCAGGGGAAACAATCAGCCCCAGCATTTT.

CDR3: CASSLEGRVVVNTEAFF. Here the CDR3 DNA reads TGTGCCAGCAGCTTGGAGGGCAGGGTGGTAGTGAACACTGAAGCTTTCTTT. This chain connects TRBV5-6 to TRBJ1-1; weak D call: TRBD1 (5 bases). Trimming cost V 0 bases and J 0 bases, with 15 bases left between them. CDR1 is SGHDT, CDR2 YYEEEE, per germline. The CDR3 loop spans 17 amino acids. The full variable domain, in which reference TRBV5-6 and TRBJ1-1 provide the parts outside the CDR3, is DAGVTQSPTHLIKTRGQQVTLRCSPKSGHDTVSWYQQALGQGPQFIFQYYEEEERQRGNFPDRFSGHQFPNYSSELNVNALLLGDSALYLCASSLEGRVVVNTEAFFGQGTRLTVV.

This sequence joins TRBV11-3 and TRBJ1-6; 7 bases map to TRBD1. This CDR3 has 16 amino acids. V dropped 5 bases and J dropped 5; count of bases not matched to a gene: 9. Looked up from germline, CDR1 is SGHNT and CDR2 is YENEEA. CDR3 region: CASSRPQGMDNSPLHF. CDR3 in DNA: TGTGCCAGCAGCCGCCCACAGGGGATGGATAATTCACCCCTCCACTTT.

The CDR3 is CASSLGVAGAGELFF. CDR3 nucleotide sequence: TGTGCCAGCAGCTTAGGCGTAGCGGGTGCCGGGGAGCTGTTTTTT. The chain uses TRBV11-3 and TRBJ2-2; TRBD2 agrees at 7 bases. V lost 1 base and J lost 6; bases outside the gene matches: 5. Germline CDR1 and CDR2: SGHNT and YENEEA. The CDR3 contains 15 residues.

V is TRBV30 and J is TRBJ2-7; no clear D. Germline CDR1 and CDR2: GTSNPN and SVGIG (reference sequence). V dropped 0 bases and J dropped 5 bases, with 5 bases sitting between them. The CDR3 contains 11 residues. CDR3 residues: CAWSVFNEQYF. For the CDR3, the DNA is TGTGCCTGGAGTGTATTTAACGAGCAGTACTTC.